This note documents a single T cell receptor (beta chain) sequence. Its specificity is not known. This entry comes from a study of T cell responses to AZD1222 COVID-19 vaccine. Whole-study results and caveats: There were mostly white British donors and more females than males, and clonal diversity was possibly underestimated.

Germline V gives CDR1 LGHNA, CDR2 YSLEER. This CDR3 contains 15 residues. Trimming shortened V by 5 bases and J by 7 bases, and 21 bases separated the two germline ends. Generated by immunoSEQ multiplex PCR, the TCRdb table keeps only in-frame clones and is missing some. This sample has fewer than 200,000 clones, with roughly 92% found just once. The specimen comprised peripheral blood, sampled on day 0 of AZD1222 vaccination. The rearrangement uses TRBV4-3 and TRBJ2-7, with D perhaps being TRBD1 or TRBD2 (5 bases each). This clonotype was obtained from an adult in good health. The CDR3 DNA sequence: TGCGCCAGCAGCAAGTTGTCGTCGGGGCTGGGGGAGCAGTACTTC. Its translation: CASSKLSSGLGEQYF.